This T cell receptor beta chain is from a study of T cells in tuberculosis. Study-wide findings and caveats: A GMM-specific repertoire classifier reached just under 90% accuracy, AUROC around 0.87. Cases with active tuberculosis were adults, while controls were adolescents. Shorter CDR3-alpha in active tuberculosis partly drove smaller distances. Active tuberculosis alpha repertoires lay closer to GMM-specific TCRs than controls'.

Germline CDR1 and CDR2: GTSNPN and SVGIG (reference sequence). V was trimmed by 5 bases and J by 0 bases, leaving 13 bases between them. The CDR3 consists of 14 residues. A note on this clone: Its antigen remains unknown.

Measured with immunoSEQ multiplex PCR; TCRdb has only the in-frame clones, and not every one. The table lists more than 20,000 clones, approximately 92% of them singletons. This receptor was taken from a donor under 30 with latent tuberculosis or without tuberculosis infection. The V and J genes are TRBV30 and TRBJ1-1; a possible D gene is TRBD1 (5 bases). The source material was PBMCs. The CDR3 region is CAWHSGILNTEAFF. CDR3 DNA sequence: TGTGCCTGGCATTCAGGGATCCTGAACACTGAAGCTTTCTTT.